The rows below give T cell receptor beta chains drawn from one sample of a study of siplizumab effects on memory and regulatory T cells. TCRdb's table, derived via immunoSEQ multiplex PCR, lists solely in-frame clones and lacks some. The sample carries roughly 97,000 clones, over 85% recorded once. Source material: Tregs sorted from blood. Receptors were obtained from a human donor in good health. Each CDR3 is given with its conserved first and last residue. The D gene is left open where the match is weak. The size field is filled for only some rows; it gives once, few, many or a size class.

clone_size,j_call,v_call,d_call,cdr3_nt,cdr3_aa
-,TRBJ1-2,TRBV7-9,-,TGTGCCAGCAGCTTAGGTCCCCTGGGCGGCTACACCTTC,CASSLGPLGGYTF
-,TRBJ1-3,TRBV6-1,-,TGTGCCAGCAGACACTCTGGAAACACCATATATTTT,CASRHSGNTIYF
-,TRBJ2-7,TRBV7-2,-,TGTGCCAGCAGCTTCCGGGTTGAGAGCTCCTACGAGCAGTACTTC,CASSFRVESSYEQYF
-,TRBJ1-1,TRBV7-6,-,TGTGCCAGCAGCCCAATGATGGGGGGCCAGGGTAGGGAGTGGAACACTGAAGCTTTCTTT,CASSPMMGGQGREWNTEAFF
-,TRBJ2-3,TRBV9,-,TGTGCCAGCAGCAGGGCAAGAACTAGCACAGATACGCAGTATTTT,CASSRARTSTDTQYF
-,TRBJ2-6,TRBV5-1,-,TGCGCCAGCAGCTTGTTGGGGGGCTCTGGGGCCAACGTCCTGACTTTC,CASSLLGGSGANVLTF
-,TRBJ2-5,TRBV6-6,-,TGTGCCAGCAGTTACCCCGGGGACCAAGAGACCCAGTACTTC,CASSYPGDQETQYF
once,TRBJ2-7,TRBV7-8,-,TGTGCCAGCAGCGGGAGGACTGGGTCCTACGAGCAGTACTTC,CASSGRTGSYEQYF
-,TRBJ2-3,TRBV6-6,-,TGTGCCAGCAGTTACTCGTTGGGCCCCGGCACAGATACGCAGTATTTT,CASSYSLGPGTDTQYF
-,TRBJ1-1,TRBV5-4,TRBD1,TGTGCCAGCAGCGTAGGACAGGGTGGGACTGAAGCTTTCTTT,CASSVGQGGTEAFF
once,TRBJ2-6,TRBV21-1,-,TGTGCCAGGGCGACACGGGAAGGGGAGGTAGCTGGGGCCAACGTCCTGACTTTC,CARATREGEVAGANVLTF
-,TRBJ2-5,TRBV5-7,TRBD2,TGTGCCAGCAGCTCCAACCGACTAGCGGGAGAAGAGACCCAGTACTTC,CASSSNRLAGEETQYF
-,TRBJ1-5,TRBV30,-,TGTGCCTGGAGTCTAAATAGCAATCAGCCCCAGCATTTT,CAWSLNSNQPQHF
once,TRBJ2-4,TRBV5-4,-,TGTGCCAGCAGCATGGGACGCGTGGGAACCTCCAAAAACATTCAGTACTTC,CASSMGRVGTSKNIQYF
-,TRBJ1-6,TRBV5-6,-,TGTGCCAGCAGCTTGGGGCAGGGGAATTCACCCCTCCACTTT,CASSLGQGNSPLHF
-,TRBJ1-4,TRBV14,TRBD1,TGTGCCAGCAGCCCTCGGACAGGGGTCGATGAAAAACTGTTTTTT,CASSPRTGVDEKLFF
-,TRBJ1-2,TRBV6-1,-,TGTGCCAGCACCTGGAATCCCGGGACCCCGTATGGCTACACCTTC,CASTWNPGTPYGYTF
-,TRBJ2-5,TRBV5-4,TRBD1,TGTGCCAGCAGCTCCCGGACAGGGTCTAAGACCCAGTACTTC,CASSSRTGSKTQYF
few,TRBJ1-1,TRBV7-3,-,TGTGCCAGCAGGTCGCGTCGGGACGGGTGGACTGAAGCTTTCTTT,CASRSRRDGWTEAFF
-,TRBJ1-2,TRBV5-6,-,TGTGCCAGCAGCTTGGCCCCAACAGGGAAGTATGGCTACACCTTC,CASSLAPTGKYGYTF
-,TRBJ2-7,TRBV5-8,-,TGTGCCAGCAGCTTAAGGGGCCTCAGCTCCTACGAGCAGTACTTC,CASSLRGLSSYEQYF
-,TRBJ2-1,TRBV6-6,-,TGTGCCAGCAGTCTATCCCGGGACGGACCCTTCTTC,CASSLSRDGPFF
-,TRBJ2-7,TRBV5-1,-,TGCGCCAGCAGCTTGGCCCCAGGGAACACCTACGAGCAGTACTTC,CASSLAPGNTYEQYF
few,TRBJ2-5,TRBV5-6,TRBD2,TGTGCCAGCAGCCTGAAGGCGGGGGTCGGGGAGACCCAGTACTTC,CASSLKAGVGETQYF
-,TRBJ1-1,TRBV6-5,-,TGTGCCAGCAGTTACTCATGGGGTAGGAACACTGAAGCTTTCTTT,CASSYSWGRNTEAFF
-,TRBJ1-3,TRBV2,-,TGTGCCAGCAATTTGGACTTCCTTGGGACTGGAAACACCATATATTTT,CASNLDFLGTGNTIYF
-,TRBJ2-5,TRBV7-8,-,TGTGCCAGCAGCTTAGACCCCTCCCAGGGGCAGGAGACCCAGTACTTC,CASSLDPSQGQETQYF
once,TRBJ1-5,TRBV7-9,-,TGTGCCAGCAGCTTAGGCGGGAGGACTCCTGGCAATCAGCCCCAGCATTTT,CASSLGGRTPGNQPQHF
-,TRBJ2-1,TRBV6-6,-,TGTGCCAGCAGTTACCGGGCGAGCTCCTACAATGAGCAGTTCTTC,CASSYRASSYNEQFF
-,TRBJ1-1,TRBV5-1,TRBD1,TGCGCCAGCAGCGGGGCAGGGGGGCCCACTGAAGCTTTCTTT,CASSGAGGPTEAFF
few,TRBJ1-5,TRBV21-1,-,TGTGCCAGACCCCCTCCTCCCGAAAAGGGTCGAAGCAATCAGCCCCAGCATTTT,CARPPPPEKGRSNQPQHF
-,TRBJ2-2,TRBV27,TRBD1,TGTGCCAGCAGTTTAGGAGGGACAGGGATCACCGGGGAGCTGTTTTTT,CASSLGGTGITGELFF
-,TRBJ1-5,TRBV5-6,-,TGTGCCAGCAGCTTGGCGGGGATTCAGCCCCAGCATTTT,CASSLAGIQPQHF
-,TRBJ1-1,TRBV5-1,-,TGCGCCAGCAGCCCGGAAGGGGTCGGCGGCACTGAAGCTTTCTTT,CASSPEGVGGTEAFF
-,TRBJ1-1,TRBV19,-,TGTGCCAGTAGTATCTTAAGGGACACTGAAGCTTTCTTT,CASSILRDTEAFF
once,TRBJ1-6,TRBV6-5,-,TGTGCCAGCAGTTACGGATCACCTACACCCCTCCACTTT,CASSYGSPTPLHF
-,TRBJ1-1,TRBV6-1,-,TGTGCCAGCAGTGAACAGGGAGTTCGGTACACTGAAGCTTTCTTT,CASSEQGVRYTEAFF
-,TRBJ2-2,TRBV10-2,TRBD2,TGCGCCACCGTAGCGGGCTTGAACACCGGGGAGCTGTTTTTT,CATVAGLNTGELFF
-,TRBJ1-2,TRBV5-6,-,TGTGCCAGCAGCTTGGACAGGAACTATGGCTACACCTTC,CASSLDRNYGYTF
-,TRBJ2-7,TRBV30,TRBD2,TGTGCCTTTTTCTCAAGCGGGAGAAGGTACGAGCAGTACTTC,CAFFSSGRRYEQYF
few,TRBJ1-1,TRBV9,-,TGTGCCAGCAGCCCGGACATGGGACCTGAAGCTTTCTTT,CASSPDMGPEAFF
-,TRBJ1-2,TRBV5-1,-,TGCGCCAGCAGCTTGGGGCCCGGGGGAAGGGAGTATGGCTACACCTTC,CASSLGPGGREYGYTF
-,TRBJ2-7,TRBV4-1,-,TGCGCCAGCAGCCAAGTACACACCTCCTACGAGCAGTACTTC,CASSQVHTSYEQYF
-,TRBJ2-6,TRBV4-1,-,TGCGCCAGCAGCTTCCACGGGAGCTCTGGGGCCAACGTCCTGACTTTC,CASSFHGSSGANVLTF
-,TRBJ2-7,TRBV19,-,TGTGCCAGTAGTCCACAGGGCCCGAGCTACGAGCAGTACTTC,CASSPQGPSYEQYF
-,TRBJ1-6,TRBV27,-,TGTGCCAGCACCTACGGGATCTCCTATAATTCACCCCTCCACTTT,CASTYGISYNSPLHF
-,TRBJ1-2,TRBV6-1,-,TGTGCCAGCAGTGAGCTGTGGGGCGGCTACACCTTC,CASSELWGGYTF
-,TRBJ2-1,TRBV4-3,TRBD2,TGCGCCAGCAGTCCCCGGGGACTAGTCTTTGAGCAGTTCTTC,CASSPRGLVFEQFF
-,TRBJ1-2,TRBV27,TRBD1,TGTGCCAGCCGGAATTCCGGGACAGTCTTTTATGGCTACACCTTC,CASRNSGTVFYGYTF
-,TRBJ2-3,TRBV13,-,TGTGCCAGCAGCTTAGCGGGCCCCACAGATACGCAGTATTTT,CASSLAGPTDTQYF
-,TRBJ1-4,TRBV29-1,-,TGCAGCGTTGAGATAGGAGGGGGTGAAAAACTGTTTTTT,CSVEIGGGEKLFF
once,TRBJ2-4,TRBV4-2,-,TGTGCCAGCAGCCAAGAACCAGGGGGGGCTAACATTCAGTACTTC,CASSQEPGGANIQYF
-,TRBJ2-4,TRBV5-6,-,TGTGCCAGCAGCCCGACAGTAGCCAAAAACATTCAGTACTTC,CASSPTVAKNIQYF